These 2 T cell receptor beta chains were all obtained from the same sample, sequenced in a study of blood T cell repertoires in COVID-19. Method: immunoSEQ multiplex PCR; TCRdb's copy keeps in-frame clones and lacks some. In the table there are about 140,000 clones, about 87% of which are singletons. Sequencing used peripheral blood. These receptors were obtained from a woman aged 40 to 50 with acute or convalescent COVID-19.

The V gene is TRBV11-2, the J gene TRBJ2-7; TRBD1 matches at 9 bases. CDR1 SGHAT and CDR2 FQNNGV come from the germline V gene. Losses at the gene ends were 1 base for V and 4 bases for J; bases not matched to a gene: 5. CDR3 size: 15 residues. DNA of the CDR3: TGTGCCAGCAGCTTAGTACAGGGGGCCGGATACGAGCAGTACTTC. Translated, it gives CASSLVQGAGYEQYF.

This sequence joins TRBV7-2 and TRBJ2-3, with D hard to call. Germline CDR1 and CDR2: SGHTA and FQGNSA. The CDR3 runs 13 residues. V lost 8 bases, J lost 4 bases, and 13 bases lay in between. DNA of the CDR3: TGTGCCAGCGGCGAGGAAATTGCAGATACGCAGTATTTT. It specifies CASGEEIADTQYF. The variable domain in full, with the rest retrieved from reference TRBV7-2 and TRBJ2-3, is GAGVSQSPSNKVTEKGKDVELRCDPISGHTALYWYRQSLGQGLEFLIYFQGNSAPDKSGLPSDRFSAERTGGSVSTLTIQRTQQEDSAVYLCASGEEIADTQYFGPGTRLTVL.